Listed here is a single T cell receptor beta chain. Its antigen is still unknown. Sequencing was performed with immunoSEQ multiplex PCR; in TCRdb, only in-frame clones are kept and a portion is missing. The sample contains under 50,000 clones, about nine tenths of which appear only once. The source of the sample is a study of PD-L1 blockade in urothelial cancer. Across the study: Males with bladder-origin urothelial cancer constituted about 85% of the roughly 30 patients. Patients had undergone 0 to 3 prior chemotherapy regimens. Findings and caveats of the study: Tumor-associated blood clones were expanded more by durable-benefit patients at 3 weeks.

Patients' cancers were locally advanced or metastatic urothelial carcinomas. Trimming removed 4 bases from V and 4 bases from J; junction bases left unmatched: 5. Germline loops: CDR1 MNHNS, CDR2 SASEGT. The CDR3 covers 14 residues. This receptor was obtained from a man between 65 and 80 years old with urothelial cancer. This specimen was PBMCs, taken around atezolizumab (anti-PD-L1) treatment. The J gene is TRBJ2-3, the V gene TRBV6-1; TRBD2 aligns across 7 bases. The CDR3 sequence: CASSVTGGADTQYF. The CDR3 DNA is TGTGCCAGCAGTGTAACGGGGGGTGCAGATACGCAGTATTTT.